The 26 T cell receptor beta chains below were found in one sample sequenced in a study of blood T cell repertoires in COVID-19. Produced via immunoSEQ multiplex PCR; TCRdb's table is partial and in-frame only. The repertoire holds 250,000 or so clones, with more than 75% as singletons. Sequencing was carried out using peripheral blood. The receptors were sampled from a man aged 35 to 55 with active or convalescent COVID-19.

This clone was seen just once. This rearrangement joins TRBV9 to TRBJ2-2, with 10 bases aligning to TRBD2. Germline CDR1 SGDLS, CDR2 YYNGEE. This CDR3 region has 15 residues. V lost 3 bases, J lost 1 base, and 0 bases stayed unmatched. The CDR3 sequence: CASSASGGNTGELFF. DNA for the CDR3: TGTGCCAGCAGCGCTAGCGGGGGGAACACCGGGGAGCTGTTTTTT.

This sequence joins TRBV2 and TRBJ2-2; 10 positions agree with TRBD1. This CDR3 is built from 13 residues. V gave up 9 bases and J gave up 4 bases; unmatched junction bases: 2. CDR1 and CDR2 (germline): SNHLY, FYNNEI. CDR3 bases: TGTGCCAGTGACAGGGGGCGCACCGGGGAGCTGTTTTTT. This codes for CASDRGRTGELFF.

The V call is TRBV5-1, the J call TRBJ1-2; D perhaps matches TRBD1 (5 bases). Deletions cut 2 bases from V and 7 bases from J, with 9 bases between. This CDR3 comprises 12 residues. CDR1 and CDR2 from the germline V gene are SGHRS and YFSETQ. The CDR3 spells CASSLGESGYTF. Here the CDR3 DNA reads TGCGCCAGCAGCTTAGGGGAATCTGGCTACACCTTC.

This rearrangement joins TRBV11-3 to TRBJ2-1; tentatively, D is TRBD2 (6 bases). Trimming took 5 bases from V and 4 from J, leaving 18 bases between them. Germline CDR1 SGHNT, CDR2 YENEEA. CDR3 length: 16 amino acids. This CDR3 reads CASSRVIGGLYNEQFF. As DNA, the CDR3 is TGTGCCAGCAGCCGAGTAATTGGAGGGCTTTACAATGAGCAGTTCTTC.

The chain carries TRBV15 and TRBJ1-4, with D possibly matching TRBD1 (6 bases). CDR1 is LNHNV and CDR2 is YYDKDF in the germline V gene (reference sequence). The CDR3 sequence is 15 residues long. Between the trimmed V and J ends, which lost 0 bases and 7 bases, there was a span of 12 bases. Written as DNA, the CDR3 is TGTGCCACCAGCAGAGATGCAGGGGCGAGTGAAAAACTGTTTTTT. Amino acids: CATSRDAGASEKLFF.

The V and J genes are TRBV4-1 and TRBJ2-7; TRBD2 agrees at 8 bases. Germline values: CDR1 MGHRA, CDR2 YSYEKL. The trim removed 1 base at V and 2 bases at J, leaving 4 bases unmatched. The CDR3 sequence is 15 residues long. The CDR3: CASSQGERGPYEQYF. The CDR3 coding sequence is TGCGCCAGCAGCCAAGGAGAGCGGGGGCCCTACGAGCAGTACTTC.

The chain carries TRBV24-1 and TRBJ2-3; D uncertain. The CDR3 consists of 14 residues. Trimming shortened V by 0 bases and J by 6 bases, and 9 bases separated the two germline ends. The germline gives CDR1 KGHDR, CDR2 SFDVKD. The CDR3 region has the DNA TGTGCCACCAGTGATTTGCCTAGTGGGGATACGCAGTATTTT. Amino acids: CATSDLPSGDTQYF.

The rearrangement joins TRBV2 to TRBJ1-2, with 12 bases aligning to TRBD1. In germline, CDR1 is SNHLY, CDR2 FYNNEI. This CDR3 region has 15 residues. With V trimmed by 6 bases and J by 5 bases, 7 bases remained unmatched. The CDR3 sequence is CASSSGTGGVYGYTF. Here the CDR3 DNA reads TGTGCCAGCAGCTCCGGGACAGGGGGCGTGTATGGCTACACCTTC.

The genes are TRBV28 and TRBJ1-5; a possible D gene is TRBD1 (5 bases). The CDR3 runs to 16 residues. Trimming pared 2 bases from V and 6 bases from J, leaving 17 bases between. In germline, CDR1 is MDHEN, CDR2 SYDVKM. The CDR3 DNA sequence: TGTGCCAGCAGTTTAGGAGGTTCCCGGGGACTTCAGCCCCAGCATTTT. Amino acids: CASSLGGSRGLQPQHF.

The chain joins TRBV20-1 to TRBJ1-1; D not resolved. There are 15 residues in the CDR3. CDR1 is DFQATT and CDR2 is SNEGSKA in the germline V gene (reference sequence). V lost 3 bases and J lost 2, with 16 bases in between. The CDR3 nucleotides read TGCAGTGCTAGTAGGCCGGCCACTATCAACACTGAAGCTTTCTTT. It encodes CSASRPATINTEAFF.

The table lists this clone with a few counts. This rearrangement joins TRBV29-1 to TRBJ1-2, with TRBD1 identical over 7 bases. Trimming took 3 bases from V and 2 from J; bases not matched to a gene: 6. Germline values: CDR1 SQVTM, CDR2 ANQGSEA. There are 14 residues in the CDR3. The CDR3 spells CSVDGAGGNYGYTF. The CDR3 DNA reads TGCAGCGTTGATGGGGCAGGGGGGAACTATGGCTACACCTTC.

This chain connects TRBV15 to TRBJ2-3; TRBD1 might be the D (5 bases). This CDR3 spans 14 amino acids. Trimming shortened V by 2 bases and J by 2 bases, and 8 bases separated the two germline ends. Germline loops: CDR1 LNHNV, CDR2 YYDKDF (reference sequence). The CDR3 region is CATSRQGFTDTQYF. For the CDR3, the DNA is TGTGCCACCAGCAGACAGGGTTTCACAGATACGCAGTATTTT.

This clone was seen only once. CDR3 residues: CASGSSGDTGELFF. The CDR3 region has the DNA TGCGCCAGCGGTTCTTCGGGGGACACCGGGGAGCTGTTTTTT. The chain joins TRBV4-1 to TRBJ2-2; perhaps TRBD2 as D (6 bases). From germline, CDR1 is MGHRA and CDR2 YSYEKL. The CDR3 covers 14 residues. Trimming removed 8 bases from V and 3 bases from J, with 13 bases in between.

The V call is TRBV4-2, the J call TRBJ2-2; no clear D gene. Germline lookup yields CDR1 LGHNA and CDR2 YNFKEQ. The CDR3 loop spans 15 amino acids. With 0 bases removed from V and 6 bases from J, the gap between germline ends came to 11 bases. The CDR3 protein is CASSQEASAAGELFF. In DNA form, the CDR3 reads TGTGCCAGCAGCCAAGAAGCGAGCGCCGCCGGGGAGCTGTTTTTT.

The chain combines TRBV10-1 with TRBJ1-2; perhaps TRBD1 as D (6 bases). This CDR3 comprises 17 residues. CDR1 is WNHNN, CDR2 SYGVQD, per germline (reference sequence). V dropped 8 bases and J dropped 1 base, with 23 bases sitting between them. The CDR3 bases are TGCGCCAGCGTCGCTTCGAGGGGGGGAGGATTTAACTATGGCTACACCTTC. It yields the protein CASVASRGGGFNYGYTF.

This chain joins TRBV9 and TRBJ1-3; TRBD1 is a possible D gene (5 bases). Germline CDR1 is SGDLS and CDR2 is YYNGEE. The length of the CDR3 is 13 residues. Trimming removed 5 bases at V and 8 bases at J, with 14 bases between. CDR3 in amino acids: CASRATEWDTIYF. The CDR3 region has the DNA TGTGCCAGCAGGGCGACAGAGTGGGACACCATATATTTT. Filled out from reference TRBV9 and TRBJ1-3, the complete variable domain reads DSGVTQTPKHLITATGQRVTLRCSPRSGDLSVYWYQQSLDQGLQFLIQYYNGEERAKGNILERFSAQQFPDLHSELNLSSLELGDSALYFCASRATEWDTIYFGEGSWLTVV.

The CDR3 DNA sequence: TGTGCCAGCAGCCAAGAGGGACTAGCGGAGTACGAGCAGTACTTC. This sequence encodes CASSQEGLAEYEQYF. The chain is built from TRBV4-2 and TRBJ2-7; 11 nucleotides agree with TRBD2. Germline CDR1 LGHNA, CDR2 YNFKEQ. The CDR3 is 15 residues long. Trimming removed 0 bases from V and 4 bases from J; junction bases left unmatched: 2.

The V call is TRBV3-1 (or the pseudogene TRBV3-2), the J call TRBJ2-5; 7 bases match TRBD1. CDR3 length: 13 amino acids. Germline CDR1 and CDR2: LGHDT and YNNKEL (reference sequence). V lost 6 bases to trimming and J lost 5 bases; unmatched junction nucleotides: 6. CDR3 in amino acids: CASSGTAMETQYF. The CDR3 coding sequence is TGTGCCAGCAGTGGGACAGCCATGGAGACCCAGTACTTC.

This chain connects TRBV6-6 to TRBJ2-7; D perhaps matches TRBD1 (6 bases). This CDR3 comprises 14 residues. Trimming shortened V by 5 bases and J by 5 bases, and 16 bases separated the two germline ends. Per germline, CDR1 MNHNY and CDR2 SVGAGI (reference sequence). The CDR3 reads CASSLRQVPNEQYF. In DNA, the CDR3 is TGTGCCAGCAGTCTCCGACAGGTACCCAACGAGCAGTACTTC.

The genes are TRBV18 and TRBJ2-4; 9 nucleotides agree with TRBD1. CDR1 KGHSH and CDR2 LQKENI come from the germline V gene. After removal of 1 base from V and 8 bases from J, the junction contained 6 bases not matched to a gene. CDR3 length: 15 residues. The CDR3 reads CASSPQTGGAYIQYF. The CDR3 coding sequence is TGTGCCAGCTCACCACAAACAGGGGGCGCGTACATTCAGTACTTC.

The chain links TRBV9 to TRBJ2-2, with 14 positions matching TRBD2. The CDR3 runs to 18 residues. CDR1 SGDLS and CDR2 YYNGEE come from the germline V gene. The ends lost 5 bases at V and 5 bases at J; junction bases unmatched: 11. This CDR3 is CASRGDAGTSGRTGELFF. DNA of the CDR3: TGTGCCAGCAGGGGGGATGCCGGGACTAGCGGGAGAACCGGGGAGCTGTTTTTT.

The rearrangement uses TRBV9 and TRBJ2-5; TRBD1 might be the D (6 bases). Germline assignment: CDR1 SGDLS and CDR2 YYNGEE. The CDR3 totals 13 residues. Between the trimmed V and J ends, which lost 3 bases and 6 bases, there was a span of 12 bases. CDR3 amino acids: CASSGTGLKTQYF. The CDR3 DNA is TGTGCCAGCAGCGGAACAGGGCTGAAGACCCAGTACTTC.

Notes on this clone: Distinct nucleotide sequences in the sample also encode this CDR3. This chain connects TRBV12-5 to TRBJ2-3; 8 bases fit TRBD2. V was pared by 3 bases and J by 3 bases, with 8 bases of the junction left unmatched. Germline lookup yields CDR1 LGHNT and CDR2 FRNRAP. This CDR3 has 16 residues. CDR3 protein: CASGLGAGTSTDTQYF. In DNA, the CDR3 is TGTGCTAGTGGTTTAGGGGCGGGGACTAGTACAGATACGCAGTATTTT.

This clone appeared once. The J gene is TRBJ1-1, the V gene TRBV23-1, with D possibly TRBD1 on 6 matching bases. TRBV23-1 is an ORF for which the function is uncertain. The V end lost 6 bases, the J end lost 1 base, and 12 bases lay between the germline ends. The CDR3 is 14 residues long. The DNA for the CDR3 is TGCGCCAGCAGGTCAGGACAGAGGAACACTGAAGCTTTCTTT. It translates to CASRSGQRNTEAFF.

The chain has TRBV24-1 and TRBJ2-6; 8 nucleotides agree with TRBD1. Germline values: CDR1 KGHDR, CDR2 SFDVKD. The CDR3 is made up of 17 amino acids. Trimming cost V 4 bases and J 4 bases; bases outside gene matches: 8. DNA of the CDR3: TGTGCCACCAGTGACCCGACAGGGGAACCCGGGGCCAACGTCCTGACTTTC. It translates to CATSDPTGEPGANVLTF.

This chain joins TRBV5-4 and TRBJ1-3; D might be TRBD1 (6 bases). The V and J ends lost 2 bases and 0 bases respectively, with 6 bases between them. CDR3 length: 14 amino acids. Germline loops: CDR1 SGHNT, CDR2 YYREEE (reference sequence). CDR3 sequence reads: CASSLQGSGNTIYF. The CDR3 region has the DNA TGTGCCAGCAGCTTACAGGGCTCTGGAAACACCATATATTTT.